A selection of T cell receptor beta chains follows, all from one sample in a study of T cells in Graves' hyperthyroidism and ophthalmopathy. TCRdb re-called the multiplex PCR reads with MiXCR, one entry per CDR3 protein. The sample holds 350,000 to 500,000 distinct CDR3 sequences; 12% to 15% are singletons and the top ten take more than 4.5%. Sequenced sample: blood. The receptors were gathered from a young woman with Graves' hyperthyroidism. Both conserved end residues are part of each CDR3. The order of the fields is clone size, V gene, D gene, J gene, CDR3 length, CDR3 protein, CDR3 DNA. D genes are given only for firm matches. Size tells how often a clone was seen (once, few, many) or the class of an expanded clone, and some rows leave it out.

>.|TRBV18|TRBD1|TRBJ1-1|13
CASSQKGQGIAFF
TGTGCCAGCTCACAAAAGGGACAGGGAATAGCTTTCTTT
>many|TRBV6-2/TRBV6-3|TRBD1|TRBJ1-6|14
CASSYGTGISPLHF
TGTGCCAGCAGTTACGGGACAGGGATTTCACCCCTCCACTTT
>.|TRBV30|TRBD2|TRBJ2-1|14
CAWSSGLARHEQFF
TGTGCCTGGAGTTCTGGACTAGCGAGGCATGAGCAGTTCTTC
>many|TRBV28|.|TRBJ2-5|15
CASSFDWSGVETQYF
TGTGCCAGCAGTTTCGACTGGTCTGGCGTAGAGACCCAGTACTTC
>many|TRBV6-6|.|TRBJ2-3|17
CASSYLRGGLSTDTQYF
TGTGCCAGCAGTTACTTGCGGGGCGGGCTGAGCACAGATACGCAGTATTTT
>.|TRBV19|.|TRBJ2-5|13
CASSIGIQETQYF
TGTGCCAGTAGTATTGGTATCCAAGAGACCCAGTACTTC
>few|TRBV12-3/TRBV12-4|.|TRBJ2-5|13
CASSPSRGETQYF
TGTGCCAGCAGTCCCTCCAGGGGAGAGACCCAGTACTTC
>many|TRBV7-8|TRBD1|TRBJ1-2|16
CASSLESLGRGSGYTF
TGTGCCAGCAGCTTAGAATCACTAGGCAGGGGGTCTGGCTACACCTTC
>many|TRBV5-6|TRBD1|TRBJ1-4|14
CASSPDRDGEKLFF
TGTGCCAGCAGCCCTGACAGGGACGGGGAAAAACTGTTTTTT
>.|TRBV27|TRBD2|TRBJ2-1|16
CTSSSIAGVSYNEQFF
TGTACCAGCAGTTCAATAGCGGGAGTAAGCTACAATGAGCAGTTCTTC